This T cell receptor (beta chain) comes out of a study of blood T cell repertoires in COVID-19. The Seattle site enrolled patients during active infection and followed them longitudinally. CDR3 length equals 15 residues. The V end lost 3 bases, the J end lost 0 bases, and 6 bases lay between the germline ends. Germline lookup yields CDR1 MNHEY and CDR2 SMNVEV (reference sequence). Using immunoSEQ multiplex PCR, the repertoire was profiled, and TCRdb retains in-frame clones only, with some absent. Here the sample spans 250,000 to 350,000 clones, about 85% being singletons. Sequenced input: peripheral blood. The V call is TRBV27, the J call TRBJ1-6, with D perhaps matching TRBD1 (6 bases). The TCR originated in a human donor with COVID-19, enrolled during active disease. The donor label of this sample is uncertain. This CDR3 is CASSLDSSYNSPLHF. CDR3 nucleotide sequence: TGTGCCAGCAGTTTGGACAGCTCCTATAATTCACCCCTCCACTTT.